This TCR beta chain was identified in a study of T cells in Graves' hyperthyroidism and ophthalmopathy. Across the whole study: Before treatment of any kind, peripheral blood was taken at initial diagnosis.

TCR beta CDR3 regions were amplified from RNA transcripts. The study used the HTBI primer set for a first-round RT-PCR of the TCR CDR3. One entry per CDR3 protein results from TCRdb running MiXCR on the multiplex PCR reads. Of some 360,000 distinct CDR3 sequences listed, around 18% are singletons. The J segment lost 5 bases and the V segment lost 6 bases, leaving 6 bases of the junction unmatched. CDR1 SQVTM and CDR2 ANQGSEA come from the germline V gene. This CDR3 comprises 14 residues. This clonotype was obtained from a woman aged 40-49 years with Graves' ophthalmopathy. Sequencing used blood. The J gene is TRBJ2-7, the V gene TRBV29-1; 14 bases agree with TRBD2. The CDR3 DNA reads TGCAGCGTCCTAGGGACTAGCGGGAGCAACGAGCAGTACTTC. This sequence encodes CSVLGTSGSNEQYF.